This TCR beta chain was retrieved from a study of control samples from healthy donors and cancer patients. CDR1 SGHRS and CDR2 YFSETQ come from the germline V gene. The CDR3 contains 15 residues. V dropped 6 bases and J dropped 8; count of bases not matched to a gene: 14. TCRdb keeps only in-frame clones here, not all; method: immunoSEQ multiplex PCR. The data show 90,000 to 100,000 clones, approximately 80% seen once. This receptor was obtained from a woman aged 25-40 years in good health. The sample taken for sequencing was blood. The V call is TRBV5-1, the J call TRBJ1-2, with 9 bases fitting TRBD1. CDR3 nucleotides: TGCGCCAGCAACACATTTGGACAGGGGACAGGCGGCTACACCTTC. Translated, it gives CASNTFGQGTGGYTF.